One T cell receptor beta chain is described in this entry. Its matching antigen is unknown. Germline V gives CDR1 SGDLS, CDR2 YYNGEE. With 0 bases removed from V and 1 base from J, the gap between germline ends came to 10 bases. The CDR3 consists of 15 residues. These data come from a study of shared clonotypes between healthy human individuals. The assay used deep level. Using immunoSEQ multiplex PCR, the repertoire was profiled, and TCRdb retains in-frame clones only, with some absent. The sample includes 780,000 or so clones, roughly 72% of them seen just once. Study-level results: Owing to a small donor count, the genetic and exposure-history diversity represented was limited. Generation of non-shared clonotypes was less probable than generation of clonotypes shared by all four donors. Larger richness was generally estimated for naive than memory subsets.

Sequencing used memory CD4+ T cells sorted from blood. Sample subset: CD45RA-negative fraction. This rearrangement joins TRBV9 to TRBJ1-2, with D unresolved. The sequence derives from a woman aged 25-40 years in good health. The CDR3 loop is CASSVGVGNNYGYTF. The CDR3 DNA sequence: TGTGCCAGCAGCGTAGGTGTCGGAAATAACTATGGCTACACCTTC. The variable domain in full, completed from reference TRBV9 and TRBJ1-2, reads DSGVTQTPKHLITATGQRVTLRCSPRSGDLSVYWYQQSLDQGLQFLIQYYNGEERAKGNILERFSAQQFPDLHSELNLSSLELGDSALYFCASSVGVGNNYGYTFGSGTRLTVV.